Following are 16 T cell receptor beta chains from one sample sequenced in a study of technical replicates of blood from a handful of donors. Profiled with immunoSEQ multiplex PCR; TCRdb holds only in-frame clones, not every one. The table has over 80,000 clones, around 96% seen once. The specimen was T cells isolated from PBMCs. These receptors all stem from a human donor in good health.

The chain recombines TRBV6-5 with TRBJ1-1; no clear D gene. Between the trimmed V and J ends, which lost 0 bases and 3 bases, there was a span of 11 bases. CDR1 MNHEY and CDR2 SVGAGI come from the germline V gene. CDR3 length equals 15 residues. The CDR3, as DNA: TGTGCCAGCAGTTACTCCCTATCAAGAGACACTGAAGCTTTCTTT. The encoded protein is CASSYSLSRDTEAFF.

The chain is built from TRBV9 and TRBJ2-1; 8 bases line up with TRBD2. V dropped 0 bases and J dropped 4; count of bases not matched to a gene: 6. Looked up from germline, CDR1 is SGDLS and CDR2 is YYNGEE. CDR3 length equals 16 residues. CDR3 nucleotides: TGTGCCAGCAGCGTAGGGGATAGCGGGGAGTACAATGAGCAGTTCTTC. Protein: CASSVGDSGEYNEQFF.

V gene TRBV5-4 combines with J gene TRBJ2-3; 10 bases fit TRBD2. The CDR3 runs to 16 residues. Germline values: CDR1 SGHNT, CDR2 YYREEE (reference sequence). The V segment lost 0 bases and the J segment 6 bases; nucleotides outside the gene matches: 7. CDR3 nucleotide sequence: TGTGCCAGCAGCTTGGGGCTAGCGGGAGTTATGGATACGCAGTATTTT. This sequence encodes CASSLGLAGVMDTQYF.

The V call is TRBV28, the J call TRBJ1-5; possible D gene TRBD1, 6 bases. The CDR3 is made up of 14 amino acids. Germline V gene data show CDR1 as MDHEN and CDR2 as SYDVKM. V lost 2 bases to trimming and J lost 4 bases, with 9 bases between them. CDR3 nucleotide sequence: TGTGCCAGCAGTTTAGCACAGGGAAATCAGCCCCAGCATTTT. This gives the protein CASSLAQGNQPQHF.

This rearrangement joins TRBV19 to TRBJ1-3; possible D gene TRBD1, 5 bases. Germline CDR1 reads LNHDA; CDR2 reads SQIVND (reference sequence). Trimming took off 3 bases at V and 0 bases at J, with 9 bases between the two ends. The CDR3 is made up of 15 amino acids. DNA of the CDR3: TGTGCCAGTAGTATCCACGGGGGCTCTGGAAACACCATATATTTT. The encoded protein is CASSIHGGSGNTIYF.

The rearrangement links TRBV5-6 to TRBJ1-2; D perhaps matches TRBD1 (6 bases). The germline V and J ends were trimmed by 2 bases and 8 bases, with 13 bases remaining between them. Germline CDR1 SGHDT, CDR2 YYEEEE. This CDR3 spans 13 amino acids. CDR3 sequence: CASSFGGPGGYTF. Here the CDR3 DNA reads TGTGCCAGCAGCTTTGGGGGCCCCGGGGGCTACACCTTC.

This chain connects TRBV7-3 to TRBJ2-3; 9 bases line up with TRBD2. V lost 5 bases to trimming and J lost 4 bases; unmatched junction nucleotides: 7. The CDR3 is 15 residues long. Looked up from germline, CDR1 is SGHTA and CDR2 is FQGTGA. CDR3 in amino acids: CASSPFGLASDTQYF. DNA for the CDR3: TGTGCCAGCAGCCCCTTTGGACTAGCGTCAGATACGCAGTATTTT.

This rearrangement joins TRBV9 to TRBJ1-5; possible D gene TRBD1, 6 bases. The CDR3 is made up of 13 amino acids. The V end was cut by 5 bases, the J end by 10 bases, with 16 bases between. Germline CDR1 and CDR2: SGDLS and YYNGEE. The CDR3: CASSQKGGRPQHF. The CDR3 DNA follows: TGTGCCAGCAGTCAAAAGGGGGGGCGACCCCAGCATTTT.

CDR3 sequence: CASSGKNPGGANVLTF. In DNA, the CDR3 is TGCGCCAGCAGCGGGAAGAATCCGGGGGGGGCCAACGTCCTGACTTTC. The V and J genes are TRBV5-1 and TRBJ2-6; tentatively, D is TRBD2 (5 bases). CDR1 and CDR2 (germline): SGHRS, YFSETQ. Trimming cost V 4 bases and J 4 bases, with 15 bases left between them. CDR3 length: 16 amino acids.

The CDR3 coding sequence is TGTGCCAGCAGTCCATTCTCTGACAGGGGGCGAAGGGAGACCCAGTACTTC. It codes for CASSPFSDRGRRETQYF. The chain couples TRBV27 to TRBJ2-5, with 10 bases fitting TRBD1. This CDR3 comprises 17 residues. Unmatched junction bases numbered 14, after V lost 5 bases and J lost 5 bases. The germline V gene encodes CDR1 MNHEY and CDR2 SMNVEV (reference sequence).

This rearrangement joins TRBV29-1 to TRBJ1-3; D remains ambiguous. Germline CDR1 reads SQVTM; CDR2 reads ANQGSEA. The germline V and J ends were trimmed by 6 bases and 0 bases, with 9 bases remaining between them. The CDR3 is made up of 13 amino acids. The CDR3 sequence: CSVLTSSGNTIYF. For the CDR3, the DNA is TGCAGCGTGCTTACCAGCTCTGGAAACACCATATATTTT.

This chain links TRBV5-1 with TRBJ1-2; perhaps TRBD1 as D (5 bases). CDR3 size: 14 residues. CDR1 SGHRS and CDR2 YFSETQ come from the germline V gene. V lost 0 bases to trimming and J lost 8 bases, with 14 bases between them. The CDR3 region has the DNA TGCGCCAGCAGCTTGGGTACCAGGGCGGTAGGCTACACCTTC. It encodes CASSLGTRAVGYTF. The full variable domain, with the rest looked up from reference TRBV5-1 and TRBJ1-2, is KAGVTQTPRYLIKTRGQQVTLSCSPISGHRSVSWYQQTPGQGLQFLFEYFSETQRNKGNFPGRFSGRQFSNSRSEMNVSTLELGDSALYLCASSLGTRAVGYTFGSGTRLTVV.

The chain joins TRBV2 to TRBJ1-3; the D is unclear. V was clipped by 8 bases and J by 0 bases, with 14 bases between them. The CDR3 has 15 amino acids. From germline, CDR1 is SNHLY and CDR2 FYNNEI. DNA for the CDR3: TGTGCCAGCCGCGCAGGCCCTAACTCTGGAAACACCATATATTTT. Its translation is CASRAGPNSGNTIYF.

The V call is TRBV7-2, the J call TRBJ1-1, with 9 bases matching TRBD1. Losses at the gene ends were 1 base for V and 3 bases for J; bases not matched to a gene: 3. The germline V gene encodes CDR1 SGHTA and CDR2 FQGNSA. The CDR3 has 15 amino acids. CDR3 bases: TGTGCCAGCAGCTTAGATGACAGGGGGGACACTGAAGCTTTCTTT. Its translation: CASSLDDRGDTEAFF.

This chain links TRBV5-1 with TRBJ2-7; TRBD2 matches at 7 bases. Per germline, CDR1 SGHRS and CDR2 YFSETQ. The CDR3 loop spans 13 amino acids. J was trimmed by 3 bases and V by 4 bases; bases with no gene match: 4. The DNA for the CDR3 is TGCGCCAGCAGCCCCGGGACTAACTACGAGCAGTACTTC. Translation gives CASSPGTNYEQYF.

J is TRBJ2-7 and V is TRBV4-1, with 7 bases fitting TRBD1. V gave up 1 base and J gave up 1 base; unmatched junction bases: 10. CDR1 and CDR2 (germline): MGHRA, YSYEKL. This CDR3 region has 17 residues. The CDR3 sequence is CASSQVGLLDRSYEQYF. The CDR3 bases are TGCGCCAGCAGCCAAGTTGGGCTGTTGGACAGGTCCTACGAGCAGTACTTC.